Following are 29 T cell receptor beta chains from one sample sequenced in a study of blood T cell repertoires in COVID-19. Here immunoSEQ multiplex PCR was the method, and the copy in TCRdb shows in-frame clones only, minus some. The sample has roughly 190,000 clones; approximately 83% are singletons. The sample comprised peripheral blood. These receptors came from a human donor with acute or convalescent COVID-19. The donor label of this sample is uncertain.

The V gene is TRBV5-6, the J gene TRBJ2-5; D possibly corresponds to TRBD1 (6 bases). Germline V gene data show CDR1 as SGHDT and CDR2 as YYEEEE. The length of the CDR3 is 12 residues. Between the trimmed V and J ends, which lost 3 bases and 7 bases, there was a span of 10 bases. CDR3 DNA: TGTGCCAGCAGCTGGACAGTGGGGACCCAGTACTTC. Translation gives CASSWTVGTQYF.

The chain joins TRBV30 to TRBJ2-3, with 12 nucleotides matching TRBD2. Germline loops: CDR1 GTSNPN, CDR2 SVGIG (reference sequence). This CDR3 spans 15 amino acids. V dropped 5 bases and J dropped 6; count of bases not matched to a gene: 9. The CDR3 protein is CAWGLAGYWGDTQYF. CDR3 sequence (DNA): TGTGCCTGGGGACTAGCGGGGTATTGGGGGGATACGCAGTATTTT.

The chain combines TRBV7-2 with TRBJ2-1; D gene ambiguous. The germline CDR1 and CDR2 sequences are SGHTA and FQGNSA. The CDR3 spans 13 residues. Deletions cut 4 bases from V and 4 bases from J, with 8 bases between. The chain's CDR3 is CASSSDTYNEQFF. CDR3 nucleotides: TGTGCCAGCAGCTCCGACACTTACAATGAGCAGTTCTTC.

V is TRBV7-2 and J is TRBJ2-3; no clear D gene. The length of the CDR3 is 17 residues. The V gene's germline CDR1 is SGHTA and CDR2 FQGNSA. V gave up 1 base and J gave up 2 bases, with 16 bases separating them. The CDR3: CASSLVRSTQNTDTQYF. CDR3 sequence (DNA): TGTGCCAGCAGCTTAGTTCGGAGCACCCAAAACACAGATACGCAGTATTTT.

The chain is built from TRBV5-1 and TRBJ2-1; the D gene is possibly TRBD2 (6 bases). The V end was cut by 7 bases, the J end by 0 bases, with 11 bases between. The CDR3 sequence is 14 residues long. Per the germline V gene, CDR1 is SGHRS and CDR2 is YFSETQ. The CDR3 reads CASLAGSSYNEQFF. The CDR3 region has the DNA TGCGCCAGCCTGGCGGGGAGCTCCTACAATGAGCAGTTCTTC.

The V call is TRBV29-1, the J call TRBJ1-1; TRBD1 matches 10 bases. The CDR3 contains 13 residues. The germline V gene encodes CDR1 SQVTM and CDR2 ANQGSEA. The V gene end was trimmed by 7 bases and the J gene end by 3 bases; junction bases not matched to a gene: 5. The CDR3 nucleotides read TGCAGCGGGGGGACAGGGGCGGACACTGAAGCTTTCTTT. It yields the protein CSGGTGADTEAFF.

This chain connects TRBV2 to TRBJ2-2; a weak D match, TRBD2 (7 bases). Germline V gene data show CDR1 as SNHLY and CDR2 as FYNNEI. The CDR3 runs 15 residues. Trimming cost V 6 bases and J 3 bases, with 14 bases left between them. The CDR3, as DNA: TGTGCCAGCAGCTTCCTAGGGGGGGACACCGGGGAGCTGTTTTTT. It codes for CASSFLGGDTGELFF.

The chain links TRBV27 to TRBJ1-2; TRBD1 agrees at 7 bases. The V segment lost 0 bases and the J segment 8 bases; nucleotides outside the gene matches: 9. The germline V gene has CDR1 MNHEY and CDR2 SMNVEV (reference sequence). The length of the CDR3 is 15 residues. The CDR3 DNA follows: TGTGCCAGCAGTTTATCCCCCACGACAGGGATCGGCTACACCTTC. It yields the protein CASSLSPTTGIGYTF.

J is TRBJ2-2 and V is TRBV5-4; 10 bases agree with TRBD2. V lost 6 bases to trimming and J lost 4 bases; unmatched junction nucleotides: 18. The V gene's germline CDR1 is SGHNT and CDR2 YYREEE (reference sequence). The CDR3 is 19 residues long. CDR3 coding DNA: TGTGCCAGCACCGGCCGGGTAGCGGGAGGACCCAGTAGCACCGGGGAGCTGTTTTTT. As protein: CASTGRVAGGPSSTGELFF.

The chain links TRBV18 to TRBJ1-2; D call uncertain. V was trimmed by 4 bases and J by 2 bases, leaving 8 bases between them. Germline values: CDR1 KGHSH, CDR2 LQKENI. The CDR3 loop spans 13 amino acids. In nucleotides, the CDR3 is TGTGCCAGCTCACACACACCAAACTATGGCTACACCTTC. This sequence encodes CASSHTPNYGYTF.

V and J are TRBV10-3 and TRBJ1-3; no reliable D call. Trimming took 6 bases from V and 4 from J, leaving 16 bases between them. Looked up from germline, CDR1 is ENHRY and CDR2 is SYGVKD. CDR3 length: 15 residues. In DNA, the CDR3 is TGTGCCATCAGAGTTGCGGGAGGTCAAGGAAACACCATATATTTT. Its translation: CAIRVAGGQGNTIYF.

The chain has TRBV10-3 and TRBJ1-1; maybe TRBD1 (6 bases). Trimming took 0 bases from V and 5 from J, leaving 13 bases between them. In germline, CDR1 is ENHRY, CDR2 SYGVKD. There are 15 residues in the CDR3. In DNA, the CDR3 is TGTGCCATCAGTGAGTCGAACCAGGGGCGTACTGAAGCTTTCTTT. It specifies CAISESNQGRTEAFF.

This clone was seen just once. V and J are TRBV29-1 and TRBJ2-7, with a weak D call TRBD1 (6 bases). CDR1 is SQVTM, CDR2 ANQGSEA, per germline. V lost 6 bases and J lost 5, with 41 bases in between. The CDR3 is 21 amino acids. DNA for the CDR3: TGCAGCGTCTCACCTAAGGAAGGTTGGGATTCCAGGGGCCAACCCCCCCACGAGCAGTACTTC. This translates into CSVSPKEGWDSRGQPPHEQYF.

The V call is TRBV5-4, the J call TRBJ1-2; D gene uncertain. The V end was cut by 0 bases, the J end by 4 bases, with 7 bases between. CDR1 and CDR2 from the germline V gene are SGHNT and YYREEE (reference sequence). The CDR3 runs 13 residues. CDR3 sequence (DNA): TGTGCCAGCAGCTTGGAGGGAGTCTATGGCTACACCTTC. Its protein is CASSLEGVYGYTF.

The chain combines TRBV5-6 with TRBJ1-3; D remains unclear. This CDR3 is built from 17 residues. The V end was cut by 2 bases, the J end by 7 bases, with 22 bases between. Germline V gene sequence: CDR1 SGHDT, CDR2 YYEEEE. CDR3 DNA: TGTGCCAGCAGCTTCCGGGGTGCCGTCGGCCCGGGGAACACCATATATTTT. Residues: CASSFRGAVGPGNTIYF.

The rearrangement links TRBV19 to TRBJ2-4; a weak D match, TRBD1 (5 bases). The V and J ends lost 6 bases and 1 base respectively, with 28 bases between them. Germline lookup yields CDR1 LNHDA and CDR2 SQIVND (reference sequence). There are 20 residues in the CDR3. CDR3 sequence: CASSLQGHKGAFGAKNIQYF. The DNA for the CDR3 is TGTGCCAGTAGCCTCCAGGGCCACAAAGGGGCGTTCGGTGCCAAAAACATTCAGTACTTC.

The CDR3 loop is CASSLGPRGPAYEQYF. DNA of the CDR3: TGTGCCAGCAGTTTAGGGCCAAGGGGGCCAGCCTACGAGCAGTACTTC. The rearrangement joins TRBV27 to TRBJ2-7; 7 bases fit TRBD1. CDR1 and CDR2 from the germline V gene are MNHEY and SMNVEV (reference sequence). The CDR3 has 16 amino acids. The ends lost 2 bases at V and 2 bases at J; junction bases unmatched: 9.

This clone was detected once. V gene TRBV4-1 combines with J gene TRBJ1-5; D gene unclear. Per the germline V gene, CDR1 is MGHRA and CDR2 is YSYEKL. The germline V and J ends were trimmed by 0 bases and 5 bases, with 11 bases remaining between them. The CDR3 contains 15 residues. The CDR3 DNA reads TGCGCCAGCAGCCAAGATGGCAGGTTTGATCAGCCCCAGCATTTT. Its translation: CASSQDGRFDQPQHF.

The V call is TRBV7-2, the J call TRBJ1-6, with a weak D call TRBD1 (6 bases). Per germline, CDR1 SGHTA and CDR2 FQGNSA. The V end was cut by 1 base, the J end by 2 bases, with 9 bases between. The CDR3 runs to 16 residues. The CDR3 spells CASSLVDSAYNSPLHF. The CDR3 coding sequence is TGTGCCAGCAGCTTAGTGGACAGCGCCTATAATTCACCCCTCCACTTT.

The V and J genes are TRBV6-2 or TRBV6-3 and TRBJ2-7; 7 positions match TRBD2. This CDR3 is 16 amino acids long. Germline V gives CDR1 MNHEY, CDR2 SVGEGT. J lost 0 bases, V lost 6 bases, and 11 bases had no gene match. The CDR3 region is CASRPTSAIFSYEQYF. In nucleotides, the CDR3 is TGTGCCAGCAGGCCTACTAGCGCCATCTTCTCCTACGAGCAGTACTTC.

The chain links TRBV28 to TRBJ1-6, with TRBD1 as a possible D gene (5 bases). The V end lost 6 bases, the J end lost 0 bases, and 18 bases lay between the germline ends. The CDR3 length is 18 residues. CDR1 is MDHEN, CDR2 SYDVKM, per germline. The CDR3 loop is CASRLTYRSFSYNSPLHF. The DNA of the CDR3 is TGTGCCAGCAGACTCACATACAGGTCCTTCTCCTATAATTCACCCCTCCACTTT.

J is TRBJ1-2 and V is TRBV28; 10 bases agree with TRBD1. V shed 6 bases, J shed 6 bases, and the junction held 10 bases outside the gene matches. The CDR3 consists of 15 residues. Germline loops: CDR1 MDHEN, CDR2 SYDVKM. CDR3 sequence reads: CASSPGTGDFHGYTF. The CDR3 nucleotides are TGTGCCAGCAGCCCCGGGACAGGGGATTTTCATGGCTACACCTTC.

This chain joins TRBV11-2 and TRBJ2-3, with 11 bases matching TRBD1. After removal of 2 bases from V and 4 bases from J, the junction contained 2 bases not matched to a gene. CDR1 SGHAT and CDR2 FQNNGV come from the germline V gene. CDR3 length: 15 amino acids. This CDR3 is CASSLWGQGADTQYF. The CDR3, as DNA: TGTGCCAGCAGCTTATGGGGACAGGGGGCAGATACGCAGTATTTT.

This clone was picked up a small number of times. This chain links TRBV7-3 with TRBJ1-1; a possible D gene is TRBD1 (5 bases). The germline V gene encodes CDR1 SGHTA and CDR2 FQGTGA. This CDR3 has 13 residues. V shed 3 bases and J shed 7 bases, with 12 bases lying between them. CDR3 amino acids: CASSFAGKHEAFF. The CDR3 DNA reads as TGTGCCAGCAGCTTCGCAGGGAAACATGAAGCTTTCTTT.

The chain employs TRBV19 and TRBJ2-1, with D possibly matching TRBD2 (6 bases). Trimming removed 5 bases at V and 6 bases at J, with 17 bases between. The CDR3 is 15 amino acids. Germline values: CDR1 LNHDA, CDR2 SQIVND (reference sequence). The CDR3 DNA follows: TGTGCCAGTAGTCCAACCGGCCTCGGGAGCAATGAGCAGTTCTTC. Translated, it gives CASSPTGLGSNEQFF.

The chain uses TRBV5-1 and TRBJ1-3; D call uncertain. Germline loops: CDR1 SGHRS, CDR2 YFSETQ. The CDR3 sequence is 15 residues long. Trimming stripped 4 bases from V and 0 bases from J, with 11 bases between. The CDR3 DNA follows: TGCGCCAGCAGCAGGGCAGGAGGCTCTGGAAACACCATATATTTT. As protein: CASSRAGGSGNTIYF.

The rearrangement links TRBV30 to TRBJ1-3; 10 bases are a match to TRBD1. With V trimmed by 3 bases and J by 2 bases, 7 bases remained unmatched. Germline V gene sequence: CDR1 GTSNPN, CDR2 SVGIG (reference sequence). The CDR3 spans 16 residues. The CDR3 sequence is CAWSRDRGETGNTIYF. CDR3 sequence (DNA): TGTGCCTGGAGCCGGGACAGGGGAGAGACTGGAAACACCATATATTTT.

This chain uses TRBV28 with TRBJ1-2; 8 bases match TRBD1. Germline V gene lookup returns CDR1 MDHEN and CDR2 SYDVKM. With 5 bases clipped from V and 7 bases from J, the junction kept 6 bases outside the gene matches. This CDR3 is 13 amino acids long. CDR3 loop: CASSLDRAGGYTF. Here the CDR3 DNA reads TGTGCCAGCAGTCTGGACAGGGCAGGTGGCTACACCTTC.

Comments on this clone: Other DNA variants within this sample encode the same CDR3. This CDR3 is CASSLRAGGGSGANVLTF. The CDR3 bases are TGTGCCAGCAGCTTACGGGCTGGGGGGGGCTCTGGGGCCAACGTCCTGACTTTC. The gene calls are TRBV7-3 and TRBJ2-6; 7 positions agree with TRBD2. Germline V gene data show CDR1 as SGHTA and CDR2 as FQGTGA. V lost 2 bases, J lost 0 bases, and 7 bases stayed unmatched. The CDR3 runs 18 residues.